These T cell receptor beta chains were read from a single sample in a study of blood T cell repertoires in COVID-19. Clones were sequenced by immunoSEQ multiplex PCR, and TCRdb holds only the in-frame ones, with some missing. The sample lists about 35,000 clones, around 85% occurring once. The material sequenced was peripheral blood. The receptors come from a man between 60 and 75 years old with active or convalescent COVID-19. CDR3s include the opening cysteine and the closing phenylalanine or tryptophan. The D gene is left open where the match is weak. Clone sizes are given selectively: once, few, many, or a class where the clone is expanded.

>-|TRBJ1-1|TRBD1|TRBV14
CASRNAGGVLNTEAFF
TGTGCCAGCAGGAATGCAGGGGGCGTTCTTAACACTGAAGCTTTCTTT
>once|TRBJ2-5|TRBD2|TRBV19
CASSPIRTSGEETQYF
TGTGCCAGTAGTCCGATTCGCACTAGCGGTGAAGAGACCCAGTACTTC
>-|TRBJ2-5|TRBD1|TRBV5-1
CASSPTGTGRIETQYF
TGCGCCAGCAGCCCAACCGGGACAGGGAGGATAGAGACCCAGTACTTC
>-|TRBJ1-2|-|TRBV2
CASSDRGRPNYGYTF
TGTGCCAGCAGTGACAGGGGTCGACCGAACTATGGCTACACCTTC
>-|TRBJ1-1|TRBD1|TRBV12-3/TRBV12-4
CASSPPRGEAFF
TGTGCCAGCAGTCCCCCCAGGGGGGAAGCTTTCTTT
>-|TRBJ1-1|-|TRBV7-2
CASRLEHRNTEAFF
TGTGCCAGCAGGCTAGAACACCGGAACACTGAAGCTTTCTTT
>-|TRBJ2-1|TRBD1|TRBV11-2
CASSLEGRQGGVEQFF
TGTGCCAGCAGCTTAGAGGGGCGACAGGGGGGCGTTGAGCAGTTCTTC
>many|TRBJ1-6|-|TRBV6-5
CASSQNQGFNSPLHF
TGTGCCAGCAGCCAGAATCAGGGTTTTAATTCACCCCTCCACTTT
>-|TRBJ1-5|-|TRBV2
CASTLLENQPQHF
TGTGCCAGCACGCTTTTAGAAAATCAGCCCCAGCATTTT
>-|TRBJ2-2|-|TRBV24-1
CATSGRDLDTGELFF
TGTGCCACCAGTGGGCGGGACCTCGACACCGGGGAGCTGTTTTTT
>-|TRBJ2-2|-|TRBV4-1
CASSFERTGELFF
TGCGCCAGCAGTTTTGAGAGGACCGGGGAGCTGTTTTTT
>-|TRBJ2-2|TRBD2|TRBV25-1
CASSGAGSGELFF
TGTGCCAGCAGTGGAGCGGGGTCCGGGGAGCTGTTTTTT
>-|TRBJ1-1|-|TRBV20-1
CSASVPGVNTEAFF
TGCAGTGCTAGTGTTCCAGGGGTGAACACTGAAGCTTTCTTT
>-|TRBJ2-3|TRBD2|TRBV5-6
CASSLGLAGGTDTQYF
TGTGCCAGCAGCTTGGGACTAGCGGGAGGCACAGATACGCAGTATTTT
>-|TRBJ2-1|TRBD2|TRBV11-2
CASSFRLAGPPYEQFF
TGTGCCAGCAGCTTCCGACTAGCGGGACCTCCCTATGAGCAGTTCTTC
>-|TRBJ2-1|-|TRBV5-1
CASSLATSSYNEQFF
TGCGCCAGCAGCTTGGCCACGAGCTCCTACAATGAGCAGTTCTTC
>-|TRBJ2-1|TRBD2|TRBV4-1
CASSPQGLAGVSEQFF
TGCGCCAGCAGCCCTCAGGGACTAGCGGGAGTAAGTGAGCAGTTCTTC
>-|TRBJ1-5|-|TRBV30
CAWSAQQEKTGHF
TGTGCCTGGAGTGCTCAACAAGAGAAGACGGGGCATTTT
>-|TRBJ1-4|-|TRBV7-9
CASSLREKLFF
TGTGCCAGCAGCTTGAGGGAAAAACTGTTTTTT
>-|TRBJ2-1|TRBD2|TRBV19
CASERGYNEQFF
TGTGCCAGTGAGCGGGGATACAATGAGCAGTTCTTC
>-|TRBJ2-3|TRBD2|TRBV11-3
CASSSHPGTSGRFPGQYF
TGTGCCAGCAGCTCCCACCCCGGGACTAGCGGGAGGTTCCCTGGGCAGTATTTT
>-|TRBJ1-3|-|TRBV7-2
CASSLLGGITGNTIYF
TGTGCCAGCAGCTTATTAGGAGGGATTACTGGAAACACCATATATTTT
>-|TRBJ2-2|TRBD2|TRBV18
CASSPLPSSGADTGELFF
TGTGCCAGCTCACCACTTCCCTCTAGCGGAGCTGACACCGGGGAGCTGTTTTTT
>-|TRBJ2-4|TRBD2|TRBV18
CASSLNAGDDIQYF
TGTGCCAGCTCACTAAACGCGGGAGACGACATTCAGTACTTC
>-|TRBJ2-1|TRBD2|TRBV5-1
CASSSSSGALGYEQFF
TGCGCCAGCAGCTCCTCTAGCGGGGCCCTAGGGTATGAGCAGTTCTTC
>-|TRBJ2-3|TRBD1|TRBV24-1
CATSDPSGQGTDTQYF
TGTGCCACCAGTGATCCCTCCGGACAGGGCACAGATACGCAGTATTTT
>few|TRBJ2-2|-|TRBV24-1
CATSEAGLVGELFF
TGTGCCACCAGTGAAGCAGGGCTGGTCGGGGAGCTGTTTTTT
>-|TRBJ2-1|-|TRBV3-1/TRBV3-2
CASSQGVSRYNEQFF
TGTGCCAGCAGCCAAGGGGTATCCAGGTACAATGAGCAGTTCTTC
>few|TRBJ1-6|TRBD1|TRBV30
CAWSTQGGSPLHF
TGTGCCTGGAGTACACAGGGGGGTTCACCCCTCCACTTT
>-|TRBJ1-2|-|TRBV29-1
CSVEEPRGGVGNLYGYTF
TGCAGCGTTGAAGAGCCCCGCGGAGGGGTAGGAAACCTCTATGGCTACACCTTC
>-|TRBJ2-3|-|TRBV5-4
CASSFKGKQADTQYF
TGTGCCAGCAGCTTCAAGGGGAAGCAGGCAGATACGCAGTATTTT
>-|TRBJ2-5|TRBD2|TRBV20-1
CSTKREGTQYF
TGCAGTACAAAGCGGGAGGGGACCCAGTACTTC
>-|TRBJ1-5|-|TRBV3-1/TRBV3-2
CASSQDHPGAVINNQPQHF
TGTGCCAGCAGCCAAGATCACCCAGGGGCTGTCATCAACAATCAGCCCCAGCATTTT
>-|TRBJ2-1|-|TRBV11-3
CASSLGELESEQFF
TGTGCCAGCAGCTTAGGGGAACTAGAGAGTGAGCAGTTCTTC
>-|TRBJ1-1|-|TRBV11-3
CASSSGVRQAEAFF
TGTGCCAGCAGCTCCGGGGTGAGACAGGCTGAAGCTTTCTTT
>-|TRBJ1-1|-|TRBV15
CATSRAWGGGTEAFF
TGTGCCACCAGCAGAGCCTGGGGGGGAGGCACTGAAGCTTTCTTT
>-|TRBJ1-2|-|TRBV6-5
CASSYYQEGAYGYTF
TGTGCCAGCAGTTACTATCAGGAGGGTGCCTATGGCTACACCTTC
>-|TRBJ2-3|TRBD1|TRBV6-5
CASRSGGTQYF
TGTGCCAGCAGGTCAGGGGGTACGCAGTATTTT
>once|TRBJ2-2|TRBD2|TRBV19
CASKIVETGGTGELFF
TGTGCCAGTAAGATTGTCGAGACGGGGGGAACCGGGGAGCTGTTTTTT
>-|TRBJ1-6|TRBD1|TRBV2
CASRARQGADSPLHF
TGTGCCAGCAGGGCTCGACAGGGGGCCGATTCACCCCTCCACTTT
>few|TRBJ1-5|-|TRBV6-2/TRBV6-3
CASSYPLGGVENNQPQHF
TGTGCCAGCAGTTACCCCCTGGGGGGGGTCGAAAATAATCAGCCCCAGCATTTT
>-|TRBJ2-3|TRBD1|TRBV3-1/TRBV3-2
CASSQPDRGPADTQYF
TGTGCCAGCAGCCAACCGGACAGGGGGCCCGCAGATACGCAGTATTTT
>-|TRBJ2-1|-|TRBV11-3
CASSLGESSYNEQFF
TGTGCCAGCAGCTTAGGCGAGAGCTCCTACAATGAGCAGTTCTTC
>-|TRBJ1-2|TRBD1|TRBV5-1
CASSLAGKPGTGGKSNYGYTF
TGCGCCAGCAGCTTGGCCGGTAAACCCGGGACAGGGGGAAAGTCTAACTATGGCTACACCTTC
>once|TRBJ1-5|-|TRBV7-9
CASSQMNQPQHF
TGTGCCAGCAGCCAAATGAATCAGCCCCAGCATTTT
>-|TRBJ2-1|TRBD1|TRBV14
CASSLQGVSNEQFF
TGTGCCAGCAGCCTACAGGGGGTGAGCAATGAGCAGTTCTTC
>-|TRBJ1-1|-|TRBV5-6
CASSFDYSEAFF
TGTGCCAGCAGCTTTGACTACAGTGAAGCTTTCTTT
>-|TRBJ1-2|-|TRBV20-1
CSAGDFLGYTF
TGCAGTGCTGGGGACTTCCTTGGCTACACCTTC
>-|TRBJ1-3|TRBD1|TRBV6-1
CASSDRTGTGNTIYF
TGTGCCAGCAGTGATAGGACAGGGACCGGAAACACCATATATTTT
>-|TRBJ1-1|-|TRBV5-1
CASSRSRSTEAFF
TGCGCCAGCAGCCGAAGTAGGAGCACTGAAGCTTTCTTT
>-|TRBJ2-3|-|TRBV6-4
CASSESSGTALYF
TGTGCCAGCAGTGAAAGTTCCGGGACTGCTTTGTATTTT
>few|TRBJ2-5|TRBD1|TRBV11-2
CASSPRAGGVDF
TGTGCCAGCAGCCCGAGAGCAGGGGGCGTTGACTTC
>-|TRBJ1-1|-|TRBV4-2
CASSLMNTEAFF
TGTGCCAGCAGCCTAATGAACACTGAAGCTTTCTTT
>few|TRBJ1-4|-|TRBV6-2/TRBV6-3
CASSWTDRVNEKLFF
TGTGCCAGCAGTTGGACAGACCGGGTTAATGAAAAACTGTTTTTT
>-|TRBJ1-2|TRBD1|TRBV4-2
CASSQRPGQGYGYTF
TGTGCCAGCAGCCAGCGGCCGGGACAGGGATATGGCTACACCTTC